The sequence of this T cell receptor (beta chain) was determined in a study of tumor-infiltrating lymphocytes in primary liver carcinoma. Looking at the study overall: By surgical resection, the patients were treated for their primary liver carcinoma. Samples yielded about 3.5 to 7.5 million productive TCRbeta reads, similar across tissue types.

Researchers drew blood RNA from unsorted whole blood and extracted germline DNA as well. The CDR3 consists of 13 residues. Germline loops: CDR1 LNHDA, CDR2 SQIVND (reference sequence). Trimming left V 9 bases short and J 5 bases short, with 14 bases between. Reverse transcription of approximately 0.55 ug total RNA with a constant-region primer produced TCR beta cDNA. Investigators got TCR beta libraries out of three nested multiplex PCR rounds, done with slightly modified ARM-PCR. Two initial PCR rounds of around 9 cycles each paired TRBV1-TRBV30 forward primers with a C-beta reverse primer. TCRdb analysed the multiplex PCR reads with MiXCR anew, one entry per CDR3 protein. Of hundreds of thousands of distinct CDR3 sequences listed, 45% to 70% are singletons.

The sequenced material came from peripheral blood. V usage is TRBV19 and J usage is TRBJ2-1; D possibly matches TRBD1 or TRBD2 (5 bases each). The TCR originated in a woman aged 25 to 45 with primary liver carcinoma and hepatitis B virus infection. The CDR3 here is CASSAGTDNEQFF. The CDR3 nucleotides are TGTGCCAGCAGTGCCGGGACGGACAATGAGCAGTTCTTC. Combining the CDR3 with reference TRBV19 and TRBJ2-1 gives the whole variable domain DGGITQSPKYLFRKEGQNVTLSCEQNLNHDAMYWYRQDPGQGLRLIYYSQIVNDFQKGDIAEGYSVSREKKESFPLTVTSAQKNPTAFYLCASSAGTDNEQFFGPGTRLTVL.